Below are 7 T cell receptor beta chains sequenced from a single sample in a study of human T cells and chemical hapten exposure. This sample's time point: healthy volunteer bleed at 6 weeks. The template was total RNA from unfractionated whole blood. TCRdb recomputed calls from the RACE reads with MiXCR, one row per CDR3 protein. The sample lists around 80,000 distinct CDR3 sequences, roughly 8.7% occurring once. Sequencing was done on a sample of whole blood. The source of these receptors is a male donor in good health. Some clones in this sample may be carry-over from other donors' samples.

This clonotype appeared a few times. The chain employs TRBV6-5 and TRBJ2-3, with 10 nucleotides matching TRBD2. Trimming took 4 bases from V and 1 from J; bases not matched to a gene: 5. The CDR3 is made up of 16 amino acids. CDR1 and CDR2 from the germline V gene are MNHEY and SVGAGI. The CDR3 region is CASSSRAGGGTDTQYF. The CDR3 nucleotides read TGTGCCAGCAGTTCCCGAGCGGGAGGGGGCACAGATACGCAGTATTTT.

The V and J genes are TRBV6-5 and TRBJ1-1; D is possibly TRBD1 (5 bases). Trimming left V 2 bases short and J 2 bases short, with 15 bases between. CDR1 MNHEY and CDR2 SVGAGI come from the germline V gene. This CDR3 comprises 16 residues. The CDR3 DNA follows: TGTGCCAGCAGTTACCCAACGGGCGGGGGTAACACTGAAGCTTTCTTT. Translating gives CASSYPTGGGNTEAFF.

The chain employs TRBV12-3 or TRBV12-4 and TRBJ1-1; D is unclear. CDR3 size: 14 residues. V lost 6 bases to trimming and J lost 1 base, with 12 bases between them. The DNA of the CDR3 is TGTGCCAGCAGGGAGACACGGAGGAACACTGAAGCTTTCTTT. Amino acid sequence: CASRETRRNTEAFF.

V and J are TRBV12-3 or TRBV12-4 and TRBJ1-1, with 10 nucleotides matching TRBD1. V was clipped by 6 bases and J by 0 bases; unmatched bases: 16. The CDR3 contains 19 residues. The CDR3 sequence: CASSLRQGASLNMNTEAFF. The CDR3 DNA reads TGTGCCAGCAGCCTTCGACAGGGGGCATCCTTGAACATGAACACTGAAGCTTTCTTT.

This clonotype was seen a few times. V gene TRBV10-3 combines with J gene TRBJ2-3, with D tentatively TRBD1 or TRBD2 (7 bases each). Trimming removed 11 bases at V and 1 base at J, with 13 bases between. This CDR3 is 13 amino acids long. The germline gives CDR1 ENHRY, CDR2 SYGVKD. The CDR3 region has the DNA TGTGCCGCAGGGGGGGGACGCACAGATACGCAGTATTTT. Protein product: CAAGGGRTDTQYF.

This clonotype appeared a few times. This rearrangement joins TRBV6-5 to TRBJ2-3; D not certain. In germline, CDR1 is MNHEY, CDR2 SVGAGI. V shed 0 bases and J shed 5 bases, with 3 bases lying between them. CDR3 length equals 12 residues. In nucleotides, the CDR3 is TGTGCCAGCAGTTACTCAGGAGATACGCAGTATTTT. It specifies CASSYSGDTQYF.

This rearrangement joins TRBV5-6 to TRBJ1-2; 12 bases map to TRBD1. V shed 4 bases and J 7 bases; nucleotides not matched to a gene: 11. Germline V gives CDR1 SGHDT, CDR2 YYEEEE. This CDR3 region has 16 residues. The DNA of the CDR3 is TGTGCCAGCAGCCGGGACAGGGGGCGAGACTCGGTTGGCTACACCTTC. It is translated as CASSRDRGRDSVGYTF.